These 18 T cell receptor beta chains were all obtained from the same sample, sequenced in a study of CD8 T cells in Susac syndrome. RNA was extracted with the RNeasy kit, and a quantity of about 0.45 to 1 ug was reverse transcribed using random hexamers. TCRdb used MiXCR to reprocess the immunoSEQ multiplex PCR reads, holding one entry per CDR3 protein. The table lists about 190,000 distinct CDR3 sequences, approximately 96% of them singletons, with around 0.1% in the top ten. Sequencing input: CD4+ T cells from PBMCs. The receptors were gathered from a human donor with Susac syndrome.

The chain employs TRBV30 and TRBJ2-3; D not certain. V dropped 4 bases and J dropped 5 bases, with 7 bases sitting between them. This CDR3 is built from 11 residues. Germline CDR1 and CDR2: GTSNPN and SVGIG (reference sequence). The CDR3 is CAWNSGDTQYF. CDR3 sequence (DNA): TGTGCCTGGAATTCCGGAGATACGCAGTATTTT. Filled out from reference TRBV30 and TRBJ2-3, the complete variable domain reads SQTIHQWPATLVQPVGSPLSLECTVEGTSNPNLYWYRQAAGRGLQLLFYSVGIGQISSEVPQNLSASRPQDRQFILSSKKLLLSDSGFYLCAWNSGDTQYFGPGTRLTVL.

This clonotype appeared a single time. The chain has TRBV3-1 and TRBJ1-1; D uncertain. The V gene lost 0 bases and the J gene lost 8 bases, with 13 bases spanning the gap. Germline CDR1 and CDR2: LGHDT and YNNKEL (reference sequence). This CDR3 has 14 amino acids. As DNA, the CDR3 is TGTGCCAGCAGCCAAGATTCGTCGGTGGCGGAAGCTTTCTTT. Translation gives CASSQDSSVAEAFF.

The chain is built from TRBV6-5 and TRBJ2-7; possible D gene TRBD2, 6 bases. The CDR3 contains 15 residues. CDR1 and CDR2 (germline): MNHEY, SVGAGI. V lost 6 bases to trimming and J lost 7 bases, with 22 bases between them. The CDR3 region is CASSRKRDSPGEQYF. In DNA, the CDR3 is TGTGCCAGCAGCCGAAAAAGGGACTCGCCAGGAGAGCAGTACTTC.

V and J are TRBV29-1 and TRBJ2-3; D could derive from TRBD1 or TRBD2 (6 bases each). Germline V CDR1 and CDR2: SQVTM, ANQGSEA. Trimming took 4 bases from V and 3 from J, leaving 17 bases between them. This CDR3 is 15 amino acids long. CDR3: CSVGGQPGATDTQYF. In DNA, the CDR3 is TGCAGCGTTGGGGGCCAACCGGGGGCTACAGATACGCAGTATTTT.

The chain employs TRBV30 and TRBJ2-7; D not certain. The germline V gene has CDR1 GTSNPN and CDR2 SVGIG (reference sequence). The CDR3 is 11 residues long. Trimming stripped 3 bases from V and 2 bases from J, with 5 bases between. CDR3 nucleotide sequence: TGTGCCTGGAGACATACCTACGAGCAGTACTTC. Translated, it gives CAWRHTYEQYF.

The CDR3 coding sequence is TGTGCCAGCAGCGATATCTCGATTGGAAACACCATATATTTT. It codes for CASSDISIGNTIYF. The chain recombines TRBV5-6 with TRBJ1-3, with D unclear. This CDR3 spans 14 amino acids. V lost 4 bases and J lost 3, with 11 bases in between. Germline V gene lookup returns CDR1 SGHDT and CDR2 YYEEEE. Using reference TRBV5-6 and TRBJ1-3 for the parts outside the CDR3, the full variable domain is DAGVTQSPTHLIKTRGQQVTLRCSPKSGHDTVSWYQQALGQGPQFIFQYYEEEERQRGNFPDRFSGHQFPNYSSELNVNALLLGDSALYLCASSDISIGNTIYFGEGSWLTVV.

The chain recombines TRBV7-9 with TRBJ1-2; D is ambiguous. The germline CDR1 and CDR2 sequences are SEHNR and FQNEAQ (reference sequence). Trimming pared 5 bases from V and 4 bases from J, leaving 8 bases between. This CDR3 has 12 residues. CDR3 nucleotide sequence: TGTGCCAGCAGCCGGGCCTCCTATGGCTACACCTTC. The encoded protein is CASSRASYGYTF. Supplemented by reference TRBV7-9 and TRBJ1-2, the full variable domain reads DTGVSQNPRHKITKRGQNVTFRCDPISEHNRLYWYRQTLGQGPEFLTYFQNEAQLEKSRLLSDRFSAERPKGSFSTLEIQRTEQGDSAMYLCASSRASYGYTFGSGTRLTVV.

The J gene is TRBJ1-2, the V gene TRBV20-1; a weak D match, TRBD1 (6 bases). Trimming removed 3 bases from V and 0 bases from J, with 20 bases in between. The CDR3 consists of 17 residues. Germline V gives CDR1 DFQATT, CDR2 SNEGSKA (reference sequence). The CDR3 region is CSASLRQGTTANYGYTF. DNA for the CDR3: TGCAGTGCTAGCTTGCGGCAGGGGACTACCGCTAACTATGGCTACACCTTC.

The chain is built from TRBV28 and TRBJ2-1; perhaps TRBD2 as D (7 bases). CDR1 MDHEN and CDR2 SYDVKM come from the germline V gene. Trimming removed 8 bases at V and 3 bases at J, with 17 bases between. CDR3 length: 15 amino acids. CDR3 bases: TGTGCCAGCGGGGGGGCCGGTCCCTACTACAATGAGCAGTTCTTC. Translation gives CASGGAGPYYNEQFF.

The chain employs TRBV29-1 and TRBJ2-7; 7 bases fit TRBD1. Per germline, CDR1 SQVTM and CDR2 ANQGSEA. V lost 8 bases to trimming and J lost 5 bases; unmatched junction nucleotides: 9. This CDR3 region has 12 residues. CDR3 DNA sequence: TGCAGCTACAGACAGGGAAGACACGAGCAGTACTTC. Translated: CSYRQGRHEQYF.

On this clonotype: A junction boundary mismatches the germline segment, possibly from a read error. V gene TRBV30 combines with J gene TRBJ2-5, with D uncertain. Looked up from germline, CDR1 is GTSNPN and CDR2 is SVGIG (reference sequence). The CDR3 is 11 residues long. The CDR3 loop reads CAWKDRETHYF. Here the CDR3 DNA reads TGTGCCTGGAAGGACCGAGAGACCCATTACTTC.

The rearrangement uses TRBV20-1 and TRBJ2-3; 8 positions match TRBD1. The ends lost 6 bases at V and 7 bases at J; junction bases unmatched: 9. The CDR3 covers 13 residues. The germline CDR1 and CDR2 sequences are DFQATT and SNEGSKA (reference sequence). The CDR3 region has the DNA TGCAGTGCCTCGGACAGGGTATTAAATACGCAGTATTTT. Amino acids: CSASDRVLNTQYF.

The rearrangement joins TRBV28 to TRBJ2-3; maybe TRBD1 (6 bases). The length of the CDR3 is 15 residues. V shed 2 bases and J shed 1 base, with 10 bases lying between them. Germline values: CDR1 MDHEN, CDR2 SYDVKM. CDR3 coding DNA: TGTGCCAGCAGTTTAGGGGGCTACGGCACAGATACGCAGTATTTT. Translating it yields CASSLGGYGTDTQYF.

The chain employs TRBV18 and TRBJ2-2, with TRBD1 as a possible D gene (5 bases). This CDR3 spans 17 amino acids. V dropped 4 bases and J dropped 2 bases, with 17 bases sitting between them. Germline CDR1 is KGHSH and CDR2 is LQKENI. The CDR3 coding sequence is TGTGCCAGCTCACAATCTTCTGGGCAGGGCAACACCGGGGAGCTGTTTTTT. It specifies CASSQSSGQGNTGELFF.

The chain joins TRBV30 to TRBJ2-5; D is possibly TRBD2 (6 bases). Trimming shortened V by 5 bases and J by 3 bases, and 22 bases separated the two germline ends. The CDR3 spans 16 residues. From germline, CDR1 is GTSNPN and CDR2 SVGIG (reference sequence). CDR3 residues: CAWSPWVSGRKETQYF. CDR3 nucleotide sequence: TGTGCCTGGTCCCCGTGGGTTAGCGGTCGGAAAGAGACCCAGTACTTC.

V is TRBV20-1 and J is TRBJ1-2, with 7 nucleotides matching TRBD1. The V and J ends lost 3 bases and 2 bases, in that order; junction bases with no gene match: 3. The CDR3 spans 13 residues. Per the germline V gene, CDR1 is DFQATT and CDR2 is SNEGSKA (reference sequence). CDR3 DNA: TGCAGTGCTAGTTTGACAGGGAACTATGGCTACACCTTC. This codes for CSASLTGNYGYTF.

This chain joins TRBV5-4 and TRBJ2-3, with D perhaps TRBD2 (6 bases). The germline V gene encodes CDR1 SGHNT and CDR2 YYREEE (reference sequence). CDR3 length: 15 amino acids. With 0 bases removed from V and 6 bases from J, the gap between germline ends came to 14 bases. CDR3 residues: CASSLDGGVLDTQYF. In nucleotides, the CDR3 is TGTGCCAGCAGCTTGGATGGCGGGGTATTGGATACGCAGTATTTT.

The chain joins TRBV20-1 to TRBJ1-1; D is unclear. The V gene's germline CDR1 is DFQATT and CDR2 SNEGSKA (reference sequence). This CDR3 has 14 residues. Trimming took 3 bases from V and 2 from J, leaving 13 bases between them. CDR3: CSARREGVNTEAFF. In DNA, the CDR3 is TGCAGTGCTAGGAGGGAGGGCGTAAACACTGAAGCTTTCTTT.